These 21 T cell receptor beta chains share one sample of origin, sequenced in a study of blood T cell repertoires in COVID-19. Generated by immunoSEQ multiplex PCR, the TCRdb table keeps only in-frame clones and is missing some. The sample shows 150,000 or so clones, around 80% of them seen only once. Sequencing was done on a sample of PBMCs or T cells enriched from blood (not recorded which). These receptors came from a man aged 45-65 years who had recovered from COVID-19.

The genes are TRBV21-1 and TRBJ1-5; the table names TRBD1, a call not compared with the DNA. TRBV21-1 is noted as a pseudogene. The CDR3 runs to 17 residues. The CDR3 DNA follows: TGTGCCAGCAGCAGGGGACAGATTATTGGGAGCAATCAGCCCCAGCATTTT. As protein: CASSRGQIIGSNQPQHF.

The sample holds a few counts of this clone. This chain links TRBV9 with TRBJ2-7; 8 bases are a match to TRBD1. This CDR3 is built from 18 residues. Germline values: CDR1 SGDLS, CDR2 YYNGEE. The J segment lost 3 bases and the V segment lost 2 bases, leaving 16 bases of the junction unmatched. The CDR3: CASSVGHGSQGVGYEQYF. The CDR3 coding sequence is TGTGCCAGCAGCGTCGGGCACGGATCACAGGGGGTCGGCTACGAGCAGTACTTC.

The rearrangement links TRBV3-1 (or the pseudogene TRBV3-2) to TRBJ2-2, with unresolved D. CDR3 size: 11 residues. Germline V CDR1 and CDR2: LGHDT, YNNKEL (reference sequence). Trimming pared 5 bases from V and 6 bases from J, leaving 4 bases between. CDR3 bases: TGTGCCAGCAGCTCATCCGGGGAGCTGTTTTTT. This codes for CASSSSGELFF.

V usage is TRBV5-4 and J usage is TRBJ1-2; D not certain. The germline V and J ends were trimmed by 6 bases and 1 base, with 10 bases remaining between them. This CDR3 is 13 amino acids long. Germline lookup yields CDR1 SGHNT and CDR2 YYREEE (reference sequence). CDR3: CASTVLSNYGYTF. CDR3 sequence (DNA): TGTGCCAGCACCGTGCTCAGTAACTATGGCTACACCTTC.

This clone was recorded once. The chain carries TRBV11-2 and TRBJ2-2, with 16 bases lining up with TRBD2. The CDR3 contains 19 residues. Germline values: CDR1 SGHAT, CDR2 FQNNGV. The trim removed 7 bases at V and 1 base at J, leaving 9 bases unmatched. The CDR3 nucleotides read TGTGCCAGCACCCAGGGACTAGCGGGGGGGATCAGGAACACCGGGGAGCTGTTTTTT. Translating gives CASTQGLAGGIRNTGELFF.

V is TRBV7-2 and J is TRBJ2-7, with D tentatively TRBD1 (5 bases). CDR3 size: 14 residues. Looked up from germline, CDR1 is SGHTA and CDR2 is FQGNSA. V was pared by 5 bases and J by 2 bases, with 13 bases between. For the CDR3, the DNA is TGTGCCAGCAGCGACGACAGAAAACCCTACGAGCAGTACTTC. Translation gives CASSDDRKPYEQYF.

The chain carries TRBV14 and TRBJ2-5; 12 bases fit TRBD2. With 0 bases clipped from V and 4 bases from J, the junction kept 3 bases outside the gene matches. There are 16 residues in the CDR3. Germline V gives CDR1 SGHDN, CDR2 FVKESK. The CDR3 protein is CASSQDLAGGRETQYF. DNA for the CDR3: TGTGCCAGCAGCCAAGATCTAGCGGGGGGGCGAGAGACCCAGTACTTC.

The sample holds one count of this clone. V usage is TRBV6-5 and J usage is TRBJ1-6; TRBD1 is a possible D gene (6 bases). Trimming cost V 2 bases and J 5 bases, with 10 bases left between them. CDR1 and CDR2 (germline): MNHEY, SVGAGI. CDR3 length: 15 residues. CDR3 sequence (DNA): TGTGCCAGCAGTTACACGACAGGTGATAATTCACCCCTCCACTTT. It specifies CASSYTTGDNSPLHF.

The gene calls are TRBV27 and TRBJ2-3; unclear D gene. Germline V gene data show CDR1 as MNHEY and CDR2 as SMNVEV (reference sequence). V was shortened by 4 bases and J by 0 bases, with 8 bases between the two germline ends. The CDR3 has 14 residues. Here the CDR3 DNA reads TGTGCCAGCAGTTATTCCGGGAGCACAGATACGCAGTATTTT. This encodes CASSYSGSTDTQYF.

The rearrangement links TRBV7-2 to TRBJ1-5; 9 bases are a match to TRBD1. With V trimmed by 4 bases and J by 10 bases, 8 bases remained unmatched. The CDR3 covers 14 residues. Germline CDR1 is SGHTA and CDR2 is FQGNSA. The CDR3 bases are TGTGCCAGCAGCTCTAACCCGGGACAGGGACCCCAGCATTTT. Its protein is CASSSNPGQGPQHF.

Regarding this clone: One end of the junction fails to match germline, which may point to a read error. The V gene is TRBV28, the J gene TRBJ2-7; 14 nucleotides match TRBD2. CDR1 and CDR2 from the germline V gene are MDHEN and SYDVKM. The CDR3 runs 14 residues. CDR3 region: CASSQGLAGVNPNF. The CDR3 DNA reads TGTGCCAGCAGTCAGGGACTAGCGGGGGTAAATCCGAACTTC.

CDR3 nucleotides: TGCGCCAGCAGCTTGGGTCGGACTAGCGGGGGGTACGGGGAGACCCAGTACTTC. Its protein is CASSLGRTSGGYGETQYF. V gene TRBV5-1 combines with J gene TRBJ2-5, with 14 bases that match TRBD2. The CDR3 extends over 18 amino acids. Germline CDR1 is SGHRS and CDR2 is YFSETQ. V was clipped by 0 bases and J by 5 bases; unmatched bases: 9.

The chain carries TRBV7-2 and TRBJ1-5; D may be TRBD1 (5 bases). Trimming took 5 bases from V and 6 from J, leaving 14 bases between them. CDR3 length: 14 amino acids. Germline V gives CDR1 SGHTA, CDR2 FQGNSA. This CDR3 is CASSLSYTGQPQHF. Written as DNA, the CDR3 is TGTGCCAGCAGCCTAAGCTACACAGGTCAGCCCCAGCATTTT. The full variable domain, with the rest looked up from reference TRBV7-2 and TRBJ1-5, is GAGVSQSPSNKVTEKGKDVELRCDPISGHTALYWYRQSLGQGLEFLIYFQGNSAPDKSGLPSDRFSAERTGGSVSTLTIQRTQQEDSAVYLCASSLSYTGQPQHFGDGTRLSIL.

This chain joins TRBV2 and TRBJ2-5; 14 bases agree with TRBD2. Trimming removed 7 bases from V and 4 bases from J; junction bases left unmatched: 5. CDR1 and CDR2 from the germline V gene are SNHLY and FYNNEI. This CDR3 is built from 15 residues. The CDR3 spells CASTGLAGGVETQYF. The CDR3 DNA is TGTGCCAGCACTGGACTAGCGGGGGGTGTAGAGACCCAGTACTTC.

The rearrangement links TRBV28 to TRBJ1-5; D is unclear. Looked up from germline, CDR1 is MDHEN and CDR2 is SYDVKM. V lost 6 bases, J lost 0 bases, and 6 bases lay in between. The CDR3 consists of 13 residues. DNA of the CDR3: TGTGCCAGCAGGTGGAGTAGCAATCAGCCCCAGCATTTT. It codes for CASRWSSNQPQHF.

The chain employs TRBV5-6 and TRBJ2-3; 15 nucleotides match TRBD2. The CDR3 covers 19 residues. V shed 4 bases, J shed 0 bases, and the junction held 9 bases outside the gene matches. Germline values: CDR1 SGHDT, CDR2 YYEEEE. For the CDR3, the DNA is TGTGCCAGCAGCCCCCTGGGACTAGCGGGGGGTTCTAGCACAGATACGCAGTATTTT. Translation: CASSPLGLAGGSSTDTQYF.

The genes are TRBV18 and TRBJ1-6; tentatively, D is TRBD1 (5 bases). V gave up 4 bases and J gave up 13 bases, with 17 bases separating them. The CDR3 contains 14 residues. Germline V gives CDR1 KGHSH, CDR2 LQKENI. The CDR3 region is CASSRGNPKGPLHF. The CDR3 nucleotides are TGTGCCAGCTCACGTGGGAACCCAAAGGGGCCCCTCCACTTT. Using reference TRBV18 and TRBJ1-6 for the parts outside the CDR3, the full variable domain is NAGVMQNPRHLVRRRGQEARLRCSPMKGHSHVYWYRQLPEEGLKFMVYLQKENIIDESGMPKERFSAEFPKEGPSILRIQQVVRGDSAAYFCASSRGNPKGPLHFGNGTRLTVT.

The chain's CDR3 is CASSTIAGGLNNEQFF. CDR3 nucleotide sequence: TGTGCCAGCAGCACGATAGCGGGGGGCCTAAACAATGAGCAGTTCTTC. The genes are TRBV5-5 and TRBJ2-1; TRBD2 matches at 10 bases. V shed 4 bases and J 5 bases; nucleotides not matched to a gene: 9. The CDR3 totals 16 residues. Germline-derived CDR1 and CDR2 are SGHKS and YYEKEE (reference sequence).

The chain has TRBV12-3 or TRBV12-4 and TRBJ2-7; TRBD1 is a possible D gene (5 bases). Trimming stripped 5 bases from V and 4 bases from J, with 9 bases between. The CDR3 totals 12 residues. CDR3 nucleotides: TGTGCCAGCAGTGAGACAGATTACGAGCAGTACTTC. Translating it yields CASSETDYEQYF.

The chain couples TRBV28 to TRBJ1-3; possible D gene TRBD1, 6 bases. Germline CDR1 and CDR2: MDHEN and SYDVKM. The CDR3 is 19 residues long. Trimming took off 3 bases at V and 0 bases at J, with 21 bases between the two ends. The CDR3 spells CASSFLSLGHLSSGNTIYF. The CDR3 nucleotides read TGTGCCAGCAGTTTCTTGAGTTTGGGACACTTGAGCTCTGGAAACACCATATATTTT.

This rearrangement joins TRBV18 to TRBJ1-2; 9 bases are a match to TRBD1. The CDR3 covers 14 residues. V lost 3 bases, J lost 6 bases, and 5 bases stayed unmatched. CDR1 is KGHSH and CDR2 is LQKENI in the germline V gene. CDR3 sequence: CASSPRDRADGYTF. The CDR3 nucleotides read TGTGCCAGCTCACCGCGGGACAGGGCGGATGGCTACACCTTC.